The 26 T cell receptor beta chains below come from one sample, sequenced in a study of response to subunit inactivated influenza vaccine. MiXCR, applied by TCRdb to the RT-PCR reads, yields one record per CDR3 protein. The repertoire holds about 540,000 distinct CDR3 sequences, with approximately 20% as singletons. These data were likewise used in another study, on T cells expressing NK-cell markers. According to that study: For TCR beta, cDNA was produced by 5'RACE template switching with UMIs.

The sequenced sample was CD4+ T cells sorted from PBMCs, obtained approximately 13 days after vaccination. The receptor set was obtained from a man aged 50 to 60 who received an inactivated influenza vaccine.

This clonotype came up a few times. The rearrangement uses TRBV6-1 and TRBJ2-3; 8 nucleotides agree with TRBD1. The ends lost 6 bases at V and 1 base at J; junction bases unmatched: 9. The CDR3 is 16 amino acids. Germline CDR1 MNHNS, CDR2 SASEGT. CDR3 bases: TGTGCCAGCAGCCTACAGGGGGTTGCTGGCACAGATACGCAGTATTTT. Protein: CASSLQGVAGTDTQYF.

This clonotype was observed a few times. CDR3 loop: CSARDFNRELNTGELFF. The CDR3 region has the DNA TGCAGTGCTAGAGATTTTAATCGGGAATTGAACACCGGGGAGCTGTTTTTT. The chain is built from TRBV20-1 and TRBJ2-2; perhaps TRBD2 as D (5 bases). The CDR3 has 17 residues. The germline V and J ends were trimmed by 0 bases and 1 base, with 15 bases remaining between them. CDR1 and CDR2 (germline): DFQATT, SNEGSKA (reference sequence).

This clonotype has just a few counts. This rearrangement joins TRBV4-1 to TRBJ1-1; possible D gene TRBD1, 5 bases. Germline V gives CDR1 MGHRA, CDR2 YSYEKL. Trimming removed 0 bases at V and 3 bases at J, with 14 bases between. This CDR3 contains 16 residues. CDR3 protein: CASSQDLGGDDTEAFF. As DNA, the CDR3 is TGCGCCAGCAGCCAAGATTTAGGAGGGGACGACACTGAAGCTTTCTTT.

In this sample, this clonotype turned up a few times. One end of the junction varies from germline; a read error may be responsible. The chain has TRBV4-2 and TRBJ2-3; TRBD2 is a possible D gene (6 bases). This CDR3 is 16 amino acids long. CDR1 is LGHNA and CDR2 is YNFKEQ in the germline V gene. The CDR3 sequence: CASSQDLADGTDTQYF. The CDR3, as DNA: TGCGCCAGCAGCCAAGATTTAGCGGACGGCACAGATACGCAGTATTTT.

The chain joins TRBV20-1 to TRBJ2-1; 8 bases align to TRBD1. The CDR3 is made up of 16 amino acids. CDR1 is DFQATT and CDR2 is SNEGSKA in the germline V gene (reference sequence). Trimming at V came to 2 bases and at J to 3 bases, leaving 9 bases not matched to a gene. The CDR3 loop reads CSARQFRGHGYNEQFF. DNA of the CDR3: TGCAGTGCTAGACAGTTCAGGGGGCATGGCTACAATGAGCAGTTCTTC.

This clonotype was counted a few times. The chain recombines TRBV12-3 or TRBV12-4 with TRBJ1-2; no firm D call. V lost 5 bases and J 2 bases, leaving 9 bases between the germline ends. The CDR3 loop spans 13 amino acids. CDR3 protein: CASSHRRNYGYTF. The CDR3 DNA sequence: TGTGCCAGCAGTCACAGACGGAACTATGGCTACACCTTC.

There are a few counts of this clonotype. The gene calls are TRBV20-1 and TRBJ2-1; 8 bases match TRBD2. CDR1 DFQATT and CDR2 SNEGSKA come from the germline V gene (reference sequence). There are 15 residues in the CDR3. V was clipped by 8 bases and J by 7 bases; unmatched bases: 16. In nucleotides, the CDR3 is TGCAGTTATCCGCGCCCGGGGGGGTCAGGGAATGAGCAGTTCTTC. Translated: CSYPRPGGSGNEQFF.

This clonotype turned up a few times. The chain links TRBV29-1 to TRBJ2-2; TRBD2 is a possible D gene (6 bases). CDR1 is SQVTM, CDR2 ANQGSEA, per germline. V shed 3 bases and J shed 5 bases, with 13 bases lying between them. The CDR3 is 14 residues long. The CDR3 region is CSVDGGGSTGELFF. In DNA, the CDR3 is TGCAGCGTTGATGGGGGAGGTTCTACCGGGGAGCTGTTTTTT.

This chain connects TRBV2 to TRBJ1-1; TRBD1 is a possible D gene (5 bases). The V gene lost 1 base and the J gene lost 9 bases, with 15 bases spanning the gap. CDR3 length: 14 residues. Per germline, CDR1 SNHLY and CDR2 FYNNEI. CDR3 sequence: CASSEGGRRTQAFF. CDR3 nucleotides: TGTGCCAGCAGTGAAGGGGGCAGGCGGACTCAAGCTTTCTTT. Supplemented by reference TRBV2 and TRBJ1-1, the full variable domain reads EPEVTQTPSHQVTQMGQEVILRCVPISNHLYFYWYRQILGQKVEFLVSFYNNEISEKSEIFDDQFSVERPDGSNFTLKIRSTKLEDSAMYFCASSEGGRRTQAFFGQGTRLTVV.

V and J are TRBV11-2 and TRBJ2-2; D not resolved. CDR3 size: 14 residues. Germline V gene data show CDR1 as SGHAT and CDR2 as FQNNGV. V lost 10 bases and J 2 bases, leaving 14 bases between the germline ends. CDR3: CATRTGLNTGELFF. The DNA of the CDR3 is TGTGCCACCCGGACCGGCCTCAACACCGGGGAGCTGTTTTTT.

The chain employs TRBV6-5 and TRBJ2-5, with a tentative D call TRBD2 (5 bases). The germline V gene has CDR1 MNHEY and CDR2 SVGAGI. The CDR3 contains 13 residues. V dropped 0 bases and J dropped 3 bases, with 5 bases sitting between them. The DNA of the CDR3 is TGTGCCAGCAGTTACTCCGGGGAAGAGACCCAGTACTTC. This gives the protein CASSYSGEETQYF.

The chain is built from TRBV12-3 or TRBV12-4 and TRBJ1-3; no definite D call. CDR3 length: 13 residues. V lost 3 bases, J lost 6 bases, and 9 bases lay in between. The DNA of the CDR3 is TGTGCCAGCAGTTTCGACGGTACAAACACCATATATTTT. This gives the protein CASSFDGTNTIYF.

There are a few counts of this clonotype. The limits of the CDR3 on the DNA are not certain, so only TCRdb's listed CDR3 is given. CDR3 sequence: CASSVGTGIPFF. This chain uses TRBV5-1 with TRBJ1-1; the table assigns TRBD1, which was not confirmed against the DNA. The CDR3 is made up of 12 amino acids, end residues included. Germline CDR1 reads SGHRS; CDR2 reads YFSETQ.

The rearrangement joins TRBV10-3 to TRBJ2-1, with TRBD2 matching over 9 bases. CDR3 length: 15 amino acids. V trimming: 3 bases; J trimming: 2 bases; junction bases outside the gene matches: 2. In germline, CDR1 is ENHRY, CDR2 SYGVKD. In nucleotides, the CDR3 is TGTGCCATCAGTGACCGCGGGGGGGCCTACAATGAGCAGTTCTTC. This codes for CAISDRGGAYNEQFF.

In this sample, this clonotype turned up many times. The chain carries TRBV3-1 and TRBJ1-1; tentatively, D is TRBD1 (5 bases). The CDR3 runs 13 residues. In germline, CDR1 is LGHDT, CDR2 YNNKEL (reference sequence). V gave up 4 bases and J gave up 11 bases, with 17 bases separating them. The CDR3 nucleotides read TGTGCCAGCAGCCCGTCGGAAACCGGGGCGGCTTTCTTT. This codes for CASSPSETGAAFF.

A single count supports this clonotype. This chain joins TRBV7-8 and TRBJ2-7; TRBD1 matches 7 bases. The length of the CDR3 is 14 residues. J was trimmed by 6 bases and V by 3 bases; bases with no gene match: 8. Germline CDR1 SGHVS, CDR2 FQNEAQ. The CDR3 region has the DNA TGTGCCAGCAGCTTGGCAGGGGGACCTCTCGAGCAGTACTTC. It yields the protein CASSLAGGPLEQYF. The whole variable domain, remainder taken from reference TRBV7-8 and TRBJ2-7, is GAGVSQSPRYKVAKRGQDVALRCDPISGHVSLFWYQQALGQGPEFLTYFQNEAQLDKSGLPSDRFFAERPEGSVSTLKIQRTQQEDSAVYLCASSLAGGPLEQYFGPGTRLTVT.

This clonotype was seen ten or more times. The V gene is TRBV5-6, the J gene TRBJ1-5, with D tentatively TRBD1 (5 bases). Germline V gives CDR1 SGHDT, CDR2 YYEEEE. CDR3 size: 15 residues. With 0 bases removed from V and 0 bases from J, the gap between germline ends came to 7 bases. The CDR3 here is CASSLGQYSNQPQHF. In nucleotides, the CDR3 is TGTGCCAGCAGCTTGGGACAGTATAGCAATCAGCCCCAGCATTTT.

This clonotype was observed a handful of times. This chain connects TRBV29-1 to TRBJ2-1, with D tentatively TRBD1 or TRBD2 (6 bases each). The CDR3 covers 15 residues. V shed 6 bases and J shed 2 bases, with 17 bases lying between them. Germline V gene lookup returns CDR1 SQVTM and CDR2 ANQGSEA. The CDR3 DNA sequence: TGCAGCGTCCAAGGGGGGTTCGAAACCTACAATGAGCAGTTCTTC. This codes for CSVQGGFETYNEQFF.

This chain uses TRBV25-1 with TRBJ2-1, with 12 bases that match TRBD2. From germline, CDR1 is MGHDK and CDR2 SYGVNS. V shed 6 bases, J shed 7 bases, and the junction held 4 bases outside the gene matches. CDR3 size: 14 residues. The chain's CDR3 is CASRGTSGPNEQFF. The CDR3 region has the DNA TGTGCCAGCAGGGGGACTAGCGGGCCTAATGAGCAGTTCTTC.

V usage is TRBV12-3 or TRBV12-4 and J usage is TRBJ1-5, with 9 bases fitting TRBD1. V shed 7 bases, J shed 0 bases, and the junction held 10 bases outside the gene matches. This CDR3 contains 17 residues. CDR3 loop: CASNPGQGEYSNQPQHF. CDR3 in DNA: TGTGCCAGCAACCCGGGACAGGGTGAATATAGCAATCAGCCCCAGCATTTT.

This clonotype was seen a handful of times. This chain joins TRBV29-1 and TRBJ2-5; D is perhaps TRBD2 (5 bases). V was shortened by 3 bases and J by 9 bases, with 11 bases between the two germline ends. The CDR3 is made up of 11 amino acids. Germline V gives CDR1 SQVTM, CDR2 ANQGSEA. The CDR3, as DNA: TGCAGCGTTGACGAGGGTCTGGCCCAGTACTTC. Translated: CSVDEGLAQYF.

The rearrangement uses TRBV5-6 and TRBJ1-2; 7 nucleotides match TRBD1. This CDR3 comprises 13 residues. Trimming removed 3 bases from V and 4 bases from J; junction bases left unmatched: 3. Germline V gene lookup returns CDR1 SGHDT and CDR2 YYEEEE. The CDR3, as DNA: TGTGCCAGCAGCTATAGACAGGGCTATGGCTACACCTTC. Translated, it gives CASSYRQGYGYTF. The entire variable domain, with the rest obtained from reference TRBV5-6 and TRBJ1-2, is as follows: DAGVTQSPTHLIKTRGQQVTLRCSPKSGHDTVSWYQQALGQGPQFIFQYYEEEERQRGNFPDRFSGHQFPNYSSELNVNALLLGDSALYLCASSYRQGYGYTFGSGTRLTVV.

The sample holds many counts of this clonotype. The chain couples TRBV24-1 to TRBJ2-3; D is ambiguous. V was shortened by 1 base and J by 5 bases, with 6 bases between the two germline ends. This CDR3 region has 13 residues. The germline V gene encodes CDR1 KGHDR and CDR2 SFDVKD. As DNA, the CDR3 is TGTGCCACCAGTGATTTCGGCAGAGATACGCAGTATTTT. Translation: CATSDFGRDTQYF.

This clonotype was seen a few times. This chain joins TRBV12-3 or TRBV12-4 and TRBJ1-6; D gene unclear. The germline V and J ends were trimmed by 2 bases and 8 bases, with 10 bases remaining between them. The CDR3 is 14 residues long. CDR3 loop: CASSLMGTDSPLHF. The CDR3 nucleotides are TGTGCCAGCAGTTTAATGGGTACGGATTCACCCCTCCACTTT.

This clonotype came up a few times. One end of the junction fails to match germline, which may point to a read error. CDR3 loop: CASRPRTGGLEAVW. The CDR3 coding sequence is TGTGCCAGCAGACCCCGGACAGGGGGACTAGAAGCGGTGTGG. J is TRBJ2-3 and V is TRBV12-3 or TRBV12-4; TRBD1 agrees at 10 bases. The CDR3 totals 14 residues.

This clonotype has only a few counts. This chain joins TRBV7-2 and TRBJ2-5; TRBD2 agrees at 13 bases. CDR3 length: 16 residues. V lost 5 bases to trimming and J lost 5 bases; unmatched junction nucleotides: 8. The germline gives CDR1 SGHTA, CDR2 FQGNSA. The CDR3 coding sequence is TGTGCCAGCAGCGCAACTAGCGGGAGGGCCGGGGAGACCCAGTACTTC. Its protein is CASSATSGRAGETQYF.